This T cell receptor beta chain was captured by sequencing in a study of T cell responses to AZD1222 COVID-19 vaccine. The study, taken as a whole, reports: Repertoires were obtained solely post-peak T cell response. Among the donors, most were white British and more were female, and clonal diversity was possibly underestimated.

The table came from immunoSEQ multiplex PCR; TCRdb's copy has only in-frame clones and leaves some out. The sample consists of 55,000 to 75,000 clones, 79% of them appearing once. On this clone: Its specificity is not known.

The germline V and J ends were trimmed by 0 bases and 5 bases, with 10 bases remaining between them. Per germline, CDR1 GTSNPN and CDR2 SVGIG (reference sequence). This CDR3 contains 13 residues. The sample in question was peripheral blood, obtained on day 0 of MenACWY control vaccination. The chain has TRBV30 and TRBJ1-2; TRBD1 is a possible D gene (6 bases). The TCR sequence derives from an adult in good health. The CDR3 DNA reads TGTGCCTGGAGTGTAAGACAGGCGTATGGCTACACCTTC. Protein: CAWSVRQAYGYTF.